Sequencing of this T cell receptor beta chain was carried out in a study of blood T cell repertoires in COVID-19. Study details: Whether acute or convalescent, the COVID-19 samples came from the United States, Italy and Spain.

Trimming left V 7 bases short and J 1 base short, with 13 bases between. This CDR3 comprises 14 residues. The V gene's germline CDR1 is MNHNY and CDR2 SVGAGI (reference sequence). As originally analysed: Reference gene primer amplification in the assay estimated nucleated cell counts. Clones were read by immunoSEQ multiplex PCR, and TCRdb kept only the in-frame ones, dropping some. From that table come the V and J calls and clone size; the DNA was used to work out D and trimming. The table includes 75,000 to 95,000 clones, roughly nine tenths detected once. Seattle participants joined during active infection and were tracked over time.

The chain carries TRBV6-6 and TRBJ1-1; tentative D call: TRBD1 (5 bases). This TCR was sampled from a woman aged 55-69 years with COVID-19, enrolled during active disease. The sequenced sample was peripheral blood. Here the CDR3 DNA reads TGTGCCAGCAACGGACACCTTCCGAACACTGAAGCTTTCTTT. This gives the protein CASNGHLPNTEAFF.